The 20 T cell receptor beta chains below come from one sample, sequenced in a study of radiotherapy plus CTLA-4 blockade in lung cancer. Sequencing used immunoSEQ multiplex PCR; TCRdb keeps in-frame clones, though not all of them. The table shows roughly 39,000 clones, with roughly 77% occurring only once. The sample in question was peripheral blood, obtained from a patient treated with radiotherapy plus ipilimumab. The source of these receptors is a human donor with non-small cell lung cancer who had stable disease on radiotherapy plus ipilimumab.

The chain links TRBV2 to TRBJ2-3; D ambiguous. The CDR3 length is 14 residues. Trimming removed 7 bases from V and 0 bases from J, with 11 bases in between. Germline CDR1 reads SNHLY; CDR2 reads FYNNEI. This CDR3 reads CASTRQSSTDTQYF. The CDR3 nucleotides are TGTGCCAGCACACGGCAGTCTAGCACAGATACGCAGTATTTT.

This clone came up a few times. J is TRBJ1-2 and V is TRBV6-5; 8 bases fit TRBD1. The CDR3 loop spans 13 amino acids. Trimming cost V 9 bases and J 6 bases; bases outside gene matches: 9. Germline assignment: CDR1 MNHEY and CDR2 SVGAGI. CDR3 loop: CASLPGQVNGYTF. DNA for the CDR3: TGTGCCAGTCTTCCGGGACAGGTTAATGGCTACACCTTC.

The rearrangement joins TRBV2 to TRBJ2-5, with 10 bases matching TRBD1. Per the germline V gene, CDR1 is SNHLY and CDR2 is FYNNEI. J gave up 4 bases and V 6 bases, and 8 bases lay outside the gene matches. CDR3 size: 15 residues. CDR3 nucleotides: TGTGCCAGCAGGGTCCGACAGGGGGCAAGAGAGACCCAGTACTTC. It encodes CASRVRQGARETQYF.

This clone appeared a single time. The chain recombines TRBV5-1 with TRBJ2-1; D uncertain. With 4 bases removed from V and 9 bases from J, the gap between germline ends came to 17 bases. In germline, CDR1 is SGHRS, CDR2 YFSETQ. CDR3 size: 14 residues. Here the CDR3 reads CASSPAGFWREQFF. In nucleotides, the CDR3 is TGCGCCAGCAGCCCCGCCGGGTTCTGGCGTGAGCAGTTCTTC.

V and J are TRBV30 and TRBJ1-4; TRBD1 is a possible D gene (5 bases). Trimming shortened V by 7 bases and J by 8 bases, and 17 bases separated the two germline ends. The CDR3 loop spans 13 amino acids. From germline, CDR1 is GTSNPN and CDR2 SVGIG (reference sequence). The CDR3: CAYHRGRGEKLFF. In DNA, the CDR3 is TGTGCCTACCACCGGGGTCGGGGGGAAAAACTGTTTTTT.

The chain couples TRBV11-2 to TRBJ1-1; 8 nucleotides line up with TRBD1. CDR3 length: 14 amino acids. The V and J ends lost 5 bases and 4 bases, in that order; junction bases with no gene match: 6. Germline CDR1 SGHAT, CDR2 FQNNGV. CDR3 residues: CASSPGQGPTEAFF. The CDR3 bases are TGTGCCAGCAGCCCCGGACAGGGCCCCACTGAAGCTTTCTTT.

This chain uses TRBV6-1 with TRBJ1-1; tentatively, D is TRBD1 (5 bases). Germline V gene sequence: CDR1 MNHNS, CDR2 SASEGT. Trimming removed 4 bases from V and 3 bases from J, with 15 bases in between. The CDR3 contains 15 residues. CDR3 sequence: CASSVNPGGDTEAFF. The CDR3 coding sequence is TGTGCCAGCAGTGTAAACCCCGGGGGGGACACTGAAGCTTTCTTT.

Comments on this clone: A junction boundary mismatches the germline segment, possibly from a read error. The chain has TRBV5-6 and TRBJ2-7; D is unresolved. The CDR3 consists of 14 residues. CDR1 and CDR2 from the germline V gene are SGHDT and YYEEEE. The CDR3 protein is CASGFFSAYNEQYF. The CDR3 bases are TGTGCCAGCGGCTTCTTCTCTGCCTATAACGAGCAGTACTTC.

The chain joins TRBV20-1 to TRBJ2-3, with TRBD2 as a possible D gene (5 bases). CDR1 and CDR2 (germline): DFQATT, SNEGSKA (reference sequence). The V and J ends lost 6 bases and 8 bases respectively, with 12 bases between them. This CDR3 region has 11 residues. CDR3: CSAARELTQYF. CDR3 bases: TGCAGTGCCGCGAGGGAACTTACGCAGTATTTT.

The rearrangement joins TRBV7-2 to TRBJ1-6, with D uncertain. Germline-derived CDR1 and CDR2 are SGHTA and FQGNSA. Trimming shortened V by 5 bases and J by 8 bases, and 10 bases separated the two germline ends. The CDR3 length is 13 residues. The CDR3 here is CASSPAADSPLHF. CDR3 in DNA: TGTGCCAGCAGCCCCGCTGCCGATTCACCCCTCCACTTT.

V gene TRBV6-6 combines with J gene TRBJ1-1, with 8 bases fitting TRBD1. J gave up 8 bases and V 7 bases, and 3 bases lay outside the gene matches. CDR1 and CDR2 (germline): MNHNY, SVGAGI (reference sequence). The length of the CDR3 is 11 residues. The CDR3: CASTGDREAFF. For the CDR3, the DNA is TGTGCCAGCACGGGGGACAGGGAAGCTTTCTTT.

This sequence joins TRBV27 and TRBJ2-5; D might be TRBD1 (5 bases). This CDR3 region has 15 residues. V dropped 6 bases and J dropped 1 base, with 15 bases sitting between them. Germline CDR1 and CDR2: MNHEY and SMNVEV (reference sequence). The CDR3: CASSSQGSPQETQYF. The CDR3 coding sequence is TGTGCCAGCAGCAGCCAGGGTTCTCCCCAAGAGACCCAGTACTTC.

This clone was seen more than once but under ten times. This chain links TRBV6-5 with TRBJ2-3, with TRBD1 matching 9 bases. The CDR3 is 14 residues long. The germline V gene encodes CDR1 MNHEY and CDR2 SVGAGI. With V trimmed by 6 bases and J by 4 bases, 5 bases remained unmatched. CDR3 amino acids: CASRRDRAPDTQYF. CDR3 DNA sequence: TGTGCCAGCAGGCGGGACAGGGCCCCAGATACGCAGTATTTT.

The chain joins TRBV30 to TRBJ1-1; D gene ambiguous. This CDR3 has 12 residues. Per germline, CDR1 GTSNPN and CDR2 SVGIG (reference sequence). V lost 5 bases and J lost 3, with 10 bases in between. The chain's CDR3 is CAWLPGYTEAFF. CDR3 coding DNA: TGTGCCTGGCTCCCGGGGTACACTGAAGCTTTCTTT.

V usage is TRBV30 and J usage is TRBJ2-3, with 10 bases fitting TRBD2. Germline CDR1 GTSNPN, CDR2 SVGIG (reference sequence). Trimming at V came to 8 bases and at J to 4 bases, leaving 9 bases not matched to a gene. The CDR3 is 14 amino acids. In DNA form, the CDR3 reads TGTGCCCTTGGGGTGAGCGGGGGGGCAGATACGCAGTATTTT. Its protein is CALGVSGGADTQYF.

The J gene is TRBJ1-3, the V gene TRBV6-5; D is uncertain. CDR1 MNHEY and CDR2 SVGAGI come from the germline V gene. The ends were cut back, 0 bases at V and 0 bases at J, with 9 bases in the middle. This CDR3 region has 16 residues. For the CDR3, the DNA is TGTGCCAGCAGTTACTCGAGAGATTACTCTGGAAACACCATATATTTT. It encodes CASSYSRDYSGNTIYF.

The CDR3: CASTTRAGDTQYF. CDR3 nucleotide sequence: TGTGCCAGCACCACCCGGGCCGGGGATACGCAGTATTTT. The chain recombines TRBV5-4 with TRBJ2-3, with D uncertain. V lost 6 bases, J lost 6 bases, and 14 bases lay in between. The CDR3 is 13 amino acids. CDR1 SGHNT and CDR2 YYREEE come from the germline V gene (reference sequence).

The rearrangement joins TRBV7-2 to TRBJ2-2, with D unclear. Germline lookup yields CDR1 SGHTA and CDR2 FQGNSA. The length of the CDR3 is 14 residues. With 5 bases removed from V and 0 bases from J, the gap between germline ends came to 7 bases. The CDR3: CASSLLTNTGELFF. DNA for the CDR3: TGTGCCAGCAGCCTTCTAACGAACACCGGGGAGCTGTTTTTT.

The chain has TRBV19 and TRBJ1-5; D is unresolved. The germline V gene encodes CDR1 LNHDA and CDR2 SQIVND (reference sequence). CDR3 length: 15 residues. Trimming took 3 bases from V and 0 from J, leaving 9 bases between them. As DNA, the CDR3 is TGTGCCAGTAGTATTGTGGGAATTAGCAATCAGCCCCAGCATTTT. Translating it yields CASSIVGISNQPQHF.

This rearrangement joins TRBV5-5 to TRBJ1-1, with D perhaps matching TRBD1 (6 bases). The ends were cut back, 0 bases at V and 3 bases at J, with 12 bases in the middle. The CDR3 loop spans 15 amino acids. In germline, CDR1 is SGHKS, CDR2 YYEKEE (reference sequence). CDR3 loop: CASSLEVGAHTEAFF. As DNA, the CDR3 is TGTGCCAGCAGCTTGGAAGTGGGGGCGCACACTGAAGCTTTCTTT.